The 27 T cell receptor beta chains in this list originate from one sample, sequenced in a study of glioma-infiltrating T cells (TCRdb year 2016). Sequenced using an Illumina MiSeq. The iRepertoire nested amplicon-rescue multiplex PCR (arm-PCR) platform was used to amplify TCR alpha and beta CDR3 regions from RNA. TCRdb reworked the public reads: Q25 trimming with fastp, MiXCR clone assembly, productive beta chains retained. All rows with the same CDR3 protein become a single entry with the most common DNA and genes. Here the sample has 9,500 to 13,000 distinct CDR3 sequences; under 65% occur a single time. The ten most abundant clones make up roughly 20% of the sample. Sequences were obtained from glioma tissue, nonneoplastic brain tissue, or PBMCs (not recorded which). These receptors were obtained from a human donor with low-grade glioma or glioblastoma, undergoing nonglioma brain surgery, or in good health (not recorded which).

In this sample, this clonotype turned up many times. This rearrangement joins TRBV29-1 to TRBJ1-1; D is undetermined. This CDR3 region has 12 residues. Trimming took 6 bases from V and 3 from J, leaving 11 bases between them. Germline V gene sequence: CDR1 SQVTM, CDR2 ANQGSEA. Written as DNA, the CDR3 is TGCAGCGTGGGGAGAAAAGACACTGAAGCTTTCTTT. This sequence encodes CSVGRKDTEAFF.

The table lists this clonotype with many counts. This chain joins TRBV18 and TRBJ2-7, with D maybe TRBD2 (5 bases). Trimming cost V 2 bases and J 5 bases, with 16 bases left between them. Germline V gene lookup returns CDR1 KGHSH and CDR2 LQKENI. This CDR3 has 15 amino acids. The CDR3 nucleotides read TGTGCCAGCTCACCAATCGGAGGATTTGGGAACGAGCAGTACTTC. This sequence encodes CASSPIGGFGNEQYF.

This clonotype was seen ten or more times. The V call is TRBV5-1, the J call TRBJ2-1; D is ambiguous. The CDR3 covers 12 residues. Trimming removed 7 bases from V and 6 bases from J, with 11 bases in between. Germline assignment: CDR1 SGHRS and CDR2 YFSETQ. In DNA form, the CDR3 reads TGCGCCAGCTACTTGGTCCCCAATGAGCAGTTCTTC. The encoded protein is CASYLVPNEQFF. Full variable domain (outside the CDR3, taken from reference TRBV5-1 and TRBJ2-1): KAGVTQTPRYLIKTRGQQVTLSCSPISGHRSVSWYQQTPGQGLQFLFEYFSETQRNKGNFPGRFSGRQFSNSRSEMNVSTLELGDSALYLCASYLVPNEQFFGPGTRLTVL.

This clonotype was picked up many times. With a much larger clone just one base away, this may be a read error. Given the absence of the conserved phenylalanine or tryptophan at the CDR3 end, a read error is likely. The chain is built from TRBV20-1 and TRBJ1-1; 7 nucleotides line up with TRBD1. CDR3 length equals 12 residues. Germline values: CDR1 DFQATT, CDR2 SNEGSKA (reference sequence). With V trimmed by 2 bases and J by 6 bases, 3 bases remained unmatched. CDR3 sequence (DNA): TGCAGTGCTAGAACAGGGGACGCTGAAGCTTTCCTT. Encoded protein: CSARTGDAEAFL.

In this sample, this clonotype turned up many times. Possible read error: a much larger clone is one base away. The J gene is TRBJ1-1, the V gene TRBV7-2; D gene ambiguous. The CDR3 is 14 residues long. CDR1 and CDR2 (germline): SGHTA, FQGNSA. The CDR3 reads CAGSLTGFNTEAFF. The CDR3 DNA reads TGTGCCGGCAGCTTAACTGGTTTTAACACTGAAGCTTTCTTT.

This clonotype was counted a few times. V gene TRBV3-1 combines with J gene TRBJ2-3; D gene unclear. The germline V and J ends were trimmed by 10 bases and 6 bases, with 20 bases remaining between them. The CDR3 extends over 14 amino acids. Germline loops: CDR1 LGHDT, CDR2 YNNKEL (reference sequence). CDR3 DNA: TGTGCCATCACTCATCTGCGGTCCCAGGATACGCAGTATTTT. Amino acid sequence: CAITHLRSQDTQYF.

Points on this clonotype: At one of its ends the junction is not consistent with the germline gene, which may arise from a read error. The V call is TRBV27, the J call TRBJ2-2, with a tentative D call TRBD2 (6 bases). The CDR3 has 17 residues. Germline CDR1 MNHEY, CDR2 SMNVEV (reference sequence). The CDR3 nucleotides read TGTGCCAGCAGTTTATTCCTACTATCGGGAGACACCGGGGAGCTGTTCTTT. It yields the protein CASSLFLLSGDTGELFF.

As regards this clonotype: No conserved phenylalanine or tryptophan is present at the end of the CDR3, so a read error is the likely explanation. This chain uses TRBV7-2 with TRBJ2-7; D gene ambiguous. The CDR3 runs 12 residues. Germline loops: CDR1 SGHTA, CDR2 FQGNSA. The V end was cut by 2 bases, the J end by 5 bases, with 7 bases between. The DNA of the CDR3 is TGTGCCAGCAGCTTACAGCAGGACGAGCAGTACTTA. Protein product: CASSLQQDEQYL.

This clonotype was seen only a few times. A much larger clone differs from this one at a single base, so this may be a read error. Without the conserved terminal phenylalanine or tryptophan, this CDR3 likely stems from a read error. This chain joins TRBV6-2 or TRBV6-3 and TRBJ1-5; D gene ambiguous. Per germline, CDR1 MNHEY and CDR2 SVGEGT. Trimming left V 7 bases short and J 5 bases short, with 18 bases between. This CDR3 comprises 15 residues. The CDR3 nucleotides read TGTGCCAGCACCTCCCAGGTTATCGCGGATCAGCCCCAGCATCTT. The encoded protein is CASTSQVIADQPQHL.

The gene calls are TRBV20-1 and TRBJ1-1; 7 nucleotides agree with TRBD1. The CDR3 is 13 amino acids. After removal of 5 bases from V and 5 bases from J, the junction contained 8 bases not matched to a gene. Germline CDR1 reads DFQATT; CDR2 reads SNEGSKA (reference sequence). The CDR3 is CSAFKDRWTEAFF. CDR3 DNA sequence: TGCAGTGCTTTTAAGGACAGGTGGACTGAAGCTTTCTTT.

On this clonotype itself: This may be a read error: a much more frequent sequence differs by one nucleotide. The CDR3 DNA sequence: TGCTCCAGCAGCGCTAGAGCGGGACTAGCGGGATACGAGCAGTACTTC. Its translation: CSSSARAGLAGYEQYF. The V gene is TRBV5-1, the J gene TRBJ2-7, with 13 positions matching TRBD2. The CDR3 contains 16 residues. Germline V gene data show CDR1 as SGHRS and CDR2 as YFSETQ. Looking up the rest from reference TRBV5-1 and TRBJ2-7 gives the full variable domain: KAGVTQTPRYLIKTRGQQVTLSCSPISGHRSVSWYQQTPGQGLQFLFEYFSETQRNKGNFPGRFSGRQFSNSRSEMNVSTLELGDSALYLCSSSARAGLAGYEQYFGPGTRLTVT.

The chain carries TRBV28 and TRBJ2-6, with unresolved D. V was trimmed by 2 bases and J by 2 bases, leaving 10 bases between them. This CDR3 is built from 16 residues. Germline-derived CDR1 and CDR2 are MDHEN and SYDVKM. Written as DNA, the CDR3 is TGTGCCAGCAGTTTAACACCGCACACTGGGGCCAACGTCCTGACTTTC. This sequence encodes CASSLTPHTGANVLTF.

This clonotype was picked up many times. This chain uses TRBV12-3 or TRBV12-4 with TRBJ2-5; D ambiguous. The CDR3 spans 13 residues. The germline V and J ends were trimmed by 6 bases and 2 bases, with 10 bases remaining between them. For the CDR3, the DNA is TGTGCCAGCAGCCCGGGTCCTCAAGAGACCCAGTACTTC. This gives the protein CASSPGPQETQYF.

The J gene is TRBJ2-2, the V gene TRBV6-2 or TRBV6-3; no reliable D call. Per germline, CDR1 MNHEY and CDR2 SVGEGT. The CDR3 totals 15 residues. The V end was cut by 9 bases, the J end by 0 bases, with 14 bases between. The CDR3 DNA reads TGTGCCAGGAGCCGCCCTCTCGCGAACACCGGGGAGCTGTTTTTT. This sequence encodes CARSRPLANTGELFF.

V is TRBV14 and J is TRBJ2-1, with TRBD2 matching 7 bases. Per the germline V gene, CDR1 is SGHDN and CDR2 is FVKESK. Trimming at V came to 7 bases and at J to 13 bases, leaving 13 bases not matched to a gene. The CDR3 consists of 13 residues. The CDR3 DNA is TGTGCCAGCAACCTAGTGGGAGGGCCCGATCAGTTCTTC. It codes for CASNLVGGPDQFF.

By frequency in the sample, this clonotype is medium-sized. The V call is TRBV14, the J call TRBJ1-1; tentative D call: TRBD1 (6 bases). The CDR3 spans 13 residues. Germline assignment: CDR1 SGHDN and CDR2 FVKESK. Trimming removed 5 bases at V and 4 bases at J, with 11 bases between. The CDR3: CASSKTQGTEAFF. CDR3 coding DNA: TGTGCCAGCAGCAAAACACAGGGCACTGAAGCTTTCTTT. Variable domain in full (rest from reference TRBV14 and TRBJ1-1): EAGVTQFPSHSVIEKGQTVTLRCDPISGHDNLYWYRRVMGKEIKFLLHFVKESKQDESGMPNNRFLAERTGGTYSTLKVQPAELEDSGVYFCASSKTQGTEAFFGQGTRLTVV.

This clonotype was counted at least ten times. This may be a read error: a much more frequent sequence differs by one nucleotide. The chain uses TRBV20-1 and TRBJ2-1; D is perhaps TRBD2 (6 bases). The CDR3 spans 15 residues. Trimming removed 2 bases from V and 7 bases from J, with 18 bases in between. CDR1 DFQATT and CDR2 SNEGSKA come from the germline V gene (reference sequence). Here the CDR3 DNA reads TGCAGTGCTAGACCTCCCGTCGGGAGTGGTAATGAGCAGTTCTTC. It codes for CSARPPVGSGNEQFF.

In its sample, this clonotype was seen many times. A junction end diverges from the germline sequence, so it may reflect a read error. The chain recombines TRBV3-1 with TRBJ2-3; 13 bases fit TRBD2. The CDR3 runs 16 residues. Germline V gives CDR1 LGHDT, CDR2 YNNKEL (reference sequence). The CDR3, as DNA: TGTGCCATCAGCCAAGGGACTAGCGGGAAGACAGATACGCAGTATTTT. Its translation is CAISQGTSGKTDTQYF.

In this sample, this clonotype turned up once. A much larger clone is a single base away; this may be a read error. This sequence joins TRBV29-1 and TRBJ2-6; the D gene could be TRBD1 or TRBD2 (5 bases each). The germline gives CDR1 SQVTM, CDR2 ANQGSEA. The CDR3 is made up of 13 amino acids. The CDR3 nucleotides read TGCAACGTTGCAGGGACCGGGGCCAACGTCCTGACTTTC. Translation gives CNVAGTGANVLTF.

This clonotype was recorded many times. V gene TRBV13 combines with J gene TRBJ1-1, with D maybe TRBD1 (6 bases). This CDR3 region has 13 residues. V was trimmed by 5 bases and J by 4 bases, leaving 11 bases between them. Looked up from germline, CDR1 is PRHDT and CDR2 is FYEKMQ (reference sequence). CDR3 sequence (DNA): TGTGCCAGCAGCATGCAGGGGATCACTGAAGCTTTCTTT. This gives the protein CASSMQGITEAFF.

This clonotype was detected many times. A much larger clone is a single base away; this may be a read error. The genes are TRBV14 and TRBJ1-1; D uncertain. Germline CDR1 is SGHDN and CDR2 is FVKESK. The CDR3 has 14 residues. The ends were cut back, 0 bases at V and 4 bases at J, with 9 bases in the middle. The CDR3 DNA reads as TGTGCCAGCAGCCAAGATAGATGGTGCACTGAAGCTTTCTTT. Its protein is CASSQDRWCTEAFF.

This clonotype was found once. At one of its ends the junction is not consistent with the germline gene, which may arise from a read error. The V call is TRBV7-9, the J call TRBJ1-3; D gene ambiguous. The CDR3 loop spans 15 amino acids. The germline CDR1 and CDR2 sequences are SEHNR and FQNEAQ (reference sequence). For the CDR3, the DNA is TGTGCAAGCAGCTTAGAGGGTAGCTCTGGAGACACCATATATTTT. Translated, it gives CASSLEGSSGDTIYF.

V usage is TRBV6-1 and J usage is TRBJ1-5; TRBD1 matches 10 bases. The length of the CDR3 is 15 residues. CDR1 and CDR2 (germline): MNHNS, SASEGT. Losses at the gene ends were 5 bases for V and 11 bases for J; bases not matched to a gene: 12. The CDR3 region has the DNA TGTGCCAGCAGTCCTGCCGGGACAGGGGAAGAGACCCAGCATTTT. Amino acids: CASSPAGTGEETQHF.

A few counts support this clonotype. A read error is possible here, since a much larger clone lies one base away. The CDR3: CSVVMRQLPYEQYF. Here the CDR3 DNA reads TGCAGCGTTGTAATGAGACAATTGCCCTACGAGCAGTACTTC. V is TRBV29-1 and J is TRBJ2-7; no clear D. CDR1 is SQVTM, CDR2 ANQGSEA, per germline. This CDR3 contains 14 residues. The V and J ends lost 4 bases and 2 bases respectively, with 15 bases between them.

With regard to this clonotype: A read error is likely, as this CDR3 ends without the conserved phenylalanine or tryptophan. The chain is built from TRBV18 and TRBJ2-7; tentatively, D is TRBD1 (5 bases). Trimming took 11 bases from V and 0 from J, leaving 17 bases between them. The germline CDR1 and CDR2 sequences are KGHSH and LQKENI. The CDR3 contains 14 residues. The CDR3 region has the DNA TGTGCCGCCTCACAGGAGTCAGACTCCTACGAGCAGTACCTC. Translating it yields CAASQESDSYEQYL.

At least ten counts were recorded for this clonotype. This may stem from a read error, because a much larger clone lies one nucleotide away. V usage is TRBV7-2 and J usage is TRBJ1-6; 9 bases align to TRBD1. The CDR3 covers 14 residues. V was pared by 6 bases and J by 8 bases, with 5 bases of the junction left unmatched. Germline CDR1 SGHTA, CDR2 FQGNSA. The CDR3 coding sequence is TGTGCCAGCAGAACCGGGACAGGGTATTCACCCCTCCACTTT. Translated: CASRTGTGYSPLHF.

Within the sample, this clonotype is medium-sized (0.01 to 0.1%). This CDR3 is CASRISGPQHF. The CDR3 nucleotides are TGTGCCAGCAGGATTAGCGGGCCCCAGCATTTT. This chain connects TRBV2 to TRBJ1-5; no clear D gene. Between the trimmed V and J ends, which lost 6 bases and 9 bases, there was a span of 9 bases. Germline V gene sequence: CDR1 SNHLY, CDR2 FYNNEI. The CDR3 is made up of 11 amino acids. Combining the CDR3 with reference TRBV2 and TRBJ1-5 gives the whole variable domain EPEVTQTPSHQVTQMGQEVILRCVPISNHLYFYWYRQILGQKVEFLVSFYNNEISEKSEIFDDQFSVERPDGSNFTLKIRSTKLEDSAMYFCASRISGPQHFGDGTRLSIL.